In this sample, the clone carrying this TCR beta chain turned up a few times. This specimen belongs to a study of patients and donors after allogeneic stem cell transplantation. The V gene's germline CDR1 is MGHDK and CDR2 SYGVNS. Deletions cut 3 bases from V and 4 bases from J, with 21 bases between. This CDR3 spans 18 amino acids. MiXCR, run by TCRdb on the RT-PCR reads, gives a single entry per CDR3 protein. The sample includes approximately 410,000 distinct CDR3 sequences, 15% to 20% of them seen just once. Sequences were obtained from blood, either unsorted or a sorted T cell fraction (not recorded which). This clonotype was sampled from a human donor who was either an allogeneic HSCT recipient or a stem cell or donor lymphocyte infusion donor (not recorded which). It is not recorded whose cells these are; they may come from a transplant donor. This chain links TRBV25-1 with TRBJ2-2; tentative D call: TRBD1 (5 bases). DNA for the CDR3: TGTGCCAGCAGTGACCCACCAAATCGGGCAGGGTTCACCGGGGAGCTGTTTTTT. Translated: CASSDPPNRAGFTGELFF. Drawing the rest from reference TRBV25-1 and TRBJ2-2, the complete variable domain is EADIYQTPRYLVIGTGKKITLECSQTMGHDKMYWYQQDPGMELHLIHYSYGVNSTEKGDLSSESTVSRIRTEHFPLTLESARPSHTSQYLCASSDPPNRAGFTGELFFGEGSRLTVL.